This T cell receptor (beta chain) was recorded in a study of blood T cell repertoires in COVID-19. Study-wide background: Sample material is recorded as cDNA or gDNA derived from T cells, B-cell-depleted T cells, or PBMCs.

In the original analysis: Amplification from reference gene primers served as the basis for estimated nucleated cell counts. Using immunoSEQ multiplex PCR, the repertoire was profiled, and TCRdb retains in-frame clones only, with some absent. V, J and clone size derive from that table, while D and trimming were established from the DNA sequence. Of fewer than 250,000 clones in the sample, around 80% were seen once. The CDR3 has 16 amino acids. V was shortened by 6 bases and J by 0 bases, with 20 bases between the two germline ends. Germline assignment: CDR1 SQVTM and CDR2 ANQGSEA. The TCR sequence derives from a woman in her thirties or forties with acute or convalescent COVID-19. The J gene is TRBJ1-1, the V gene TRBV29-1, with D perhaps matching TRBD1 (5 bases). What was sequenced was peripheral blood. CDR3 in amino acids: CSVDESGPLMNTEAFF. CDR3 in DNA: TGCAGCGTCGACGAATCAGGGCCCCTCATGAACACTGAAGCTTTCTTT.